This T cell receptor (beta chain) derives from a study of blood T cell repertoires in COVID-19. Study at large: Samples came from the United States, Italy and Spain, spanning acute and convalescent COVID-19. From T cells, B-cell-depleted T cells, or PBMCs came the material, which was cDNA or gDNA.

Trimming took 2 bases from V and 4 from J, leaving 7 bases between them. The CDR3 extends over 13 amino acids. Germline-derived CDR1 and CDR2 are SGHTA and FQGTGA. In the source study's methods: Amplification with reference gene primers provided the estimates of nucleated cell counts. TCRdb's copy holds only in-frame clones and misses some; the assay was immunoSEQ multiplex PCR. V, J and clone size reflect that table, while D and trimming were determined from the DNA. Of about 120,000 clones in the sample, 81% were seen once. The origin of this receptor is a man in his fifties with acute or convalescent COVID-19. Sequencing used peripheral blood. The chain employs TRBV7-3 and TRBJ2-3, with TRBD2 as a possible D gene (5 bases). The CDR3 region has the DNA TGTGCCAGCAGCTTAGAGGGTCCAGATACGCAGTATTTT. Its protein is CASSLEGPDTQYF.